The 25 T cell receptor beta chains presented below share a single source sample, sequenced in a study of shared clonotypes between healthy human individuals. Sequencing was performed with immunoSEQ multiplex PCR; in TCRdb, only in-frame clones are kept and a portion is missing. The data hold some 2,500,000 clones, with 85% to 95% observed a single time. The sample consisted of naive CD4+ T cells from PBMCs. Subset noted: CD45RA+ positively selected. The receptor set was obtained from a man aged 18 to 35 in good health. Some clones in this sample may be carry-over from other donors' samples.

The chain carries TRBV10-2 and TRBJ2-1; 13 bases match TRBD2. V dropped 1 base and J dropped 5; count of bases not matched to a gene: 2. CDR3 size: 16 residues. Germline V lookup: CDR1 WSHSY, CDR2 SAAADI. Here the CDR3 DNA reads TGCGCCAGCAGTGAGTACGGGACTAGCGGGAACAATGAGCAGTTCTTC. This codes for CASSEYGTSGNNEQFF.

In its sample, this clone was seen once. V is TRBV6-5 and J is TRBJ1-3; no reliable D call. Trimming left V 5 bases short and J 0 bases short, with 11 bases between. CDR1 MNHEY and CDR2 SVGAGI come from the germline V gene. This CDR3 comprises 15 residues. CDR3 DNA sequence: TGTGCCAGCAGTCGGTGGCCGGCCTCTGGAAACACCATATATTTT. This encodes CASSRWPASGNTIYF.

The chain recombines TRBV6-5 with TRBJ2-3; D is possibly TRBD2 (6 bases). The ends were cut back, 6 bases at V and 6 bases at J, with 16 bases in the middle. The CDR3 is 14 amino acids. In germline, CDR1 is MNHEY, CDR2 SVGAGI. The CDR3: CASRRRDSSDTQYF. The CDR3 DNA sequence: TGTGCCAGCAGGCGCCGGGACTCGTCTGATACGCAGTATTTT.

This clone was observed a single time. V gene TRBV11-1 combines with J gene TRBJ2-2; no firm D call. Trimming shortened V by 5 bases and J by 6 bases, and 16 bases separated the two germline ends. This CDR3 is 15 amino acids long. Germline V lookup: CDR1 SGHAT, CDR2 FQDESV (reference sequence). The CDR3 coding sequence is TGTGCCAGCAGCCCGGGCACTACCCGGGCCGGGGAGCTGTTTTTT. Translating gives CASSPGTTRAGELFF.

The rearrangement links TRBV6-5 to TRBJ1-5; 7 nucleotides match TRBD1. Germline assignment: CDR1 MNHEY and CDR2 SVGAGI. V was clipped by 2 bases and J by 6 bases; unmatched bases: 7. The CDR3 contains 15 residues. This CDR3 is CASSYRAGGVQPQHF. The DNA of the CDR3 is TGTGCCAGCAGTTACCGGGCAGGGGGAGTTCAGCCCCAGCATTTT.

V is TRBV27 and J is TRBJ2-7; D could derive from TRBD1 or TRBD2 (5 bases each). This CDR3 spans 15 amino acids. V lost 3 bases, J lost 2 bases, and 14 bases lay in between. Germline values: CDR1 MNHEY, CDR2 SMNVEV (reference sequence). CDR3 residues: CASSFPGRSTYEQYF. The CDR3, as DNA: TGTGCCAGCAGTTTCCCGGGACGGAGTACCTACGAGCAGTACTTC.

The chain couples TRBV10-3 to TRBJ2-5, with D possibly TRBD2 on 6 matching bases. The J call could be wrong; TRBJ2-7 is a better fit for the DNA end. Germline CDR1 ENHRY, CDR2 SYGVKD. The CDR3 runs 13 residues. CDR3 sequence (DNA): TGTGCCATCACCGCGGGGTTCTCCTACGAGCAGTACTTC. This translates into CAITAGFSYEQYF.

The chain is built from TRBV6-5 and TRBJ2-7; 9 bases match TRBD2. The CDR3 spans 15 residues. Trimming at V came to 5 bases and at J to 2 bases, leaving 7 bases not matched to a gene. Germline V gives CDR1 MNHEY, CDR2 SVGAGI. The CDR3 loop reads CASSGRGGQTYEQYF. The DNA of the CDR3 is TGTGCCAGCAGTGGGCGGGGGGGACAAACCTACGAGCAGTACTTC.

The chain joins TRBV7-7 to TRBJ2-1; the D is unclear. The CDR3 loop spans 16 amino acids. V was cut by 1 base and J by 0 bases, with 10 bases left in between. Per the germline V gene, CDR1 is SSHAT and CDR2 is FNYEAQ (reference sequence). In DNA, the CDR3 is TGTGCCAGCAGCTTAGGAGGCAGTCGCTCCTACAATGAGCAGTTCTTC. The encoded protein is CASSLGGSRSYNEQFF. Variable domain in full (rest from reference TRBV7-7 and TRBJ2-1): GAGVSQSPRYKVTKRGQDVTLRCDPISSHATLYWYQQALGQGPEFLTYFNYEAQPDKSGLPSDRFSAERPEGSISTLTIQRTEQRDSAMYRCASSLGGSRSYNEQFFGPGTRLTVL.

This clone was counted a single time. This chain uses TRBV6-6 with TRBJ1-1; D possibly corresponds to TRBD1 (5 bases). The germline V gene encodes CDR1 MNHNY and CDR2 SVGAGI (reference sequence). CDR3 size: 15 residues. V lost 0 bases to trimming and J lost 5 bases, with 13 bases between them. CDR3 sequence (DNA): TGTGCCAGCAGTTACTCGGCCGGGGCGAGTACTGAAGCTTTCTTT. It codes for CASSYSAGASTEAFF.

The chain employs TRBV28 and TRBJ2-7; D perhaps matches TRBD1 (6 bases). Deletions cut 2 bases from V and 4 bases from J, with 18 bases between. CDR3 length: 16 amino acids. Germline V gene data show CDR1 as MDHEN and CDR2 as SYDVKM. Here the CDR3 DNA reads TGTGCCAGCAGTTTAGCCCTCCGGACAGCTCAGTACGAGCAGTACTTC. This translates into CASSLALRTAQYEQYF. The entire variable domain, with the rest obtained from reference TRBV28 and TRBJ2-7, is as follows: DVKVTQSSRYLVKRTGEKVFLECVQDMDHENMFWYRQDPGLGLRLIYFSYDVKMKEKGDIPEGYSVSREKKERFSLILESASTNQTSMYLCASSLALRTAQYEQYFGPGTRLTVT.

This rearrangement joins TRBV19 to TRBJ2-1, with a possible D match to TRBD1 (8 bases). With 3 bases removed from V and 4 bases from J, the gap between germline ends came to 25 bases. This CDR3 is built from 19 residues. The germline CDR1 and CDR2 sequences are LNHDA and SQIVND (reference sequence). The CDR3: CASSMNPRLADRVYNEQFF. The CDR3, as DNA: TGTGCCAGTAGTATGAACCCCCGGCTAGCGGACAGGGTATACAATGAGCAGTTCTTC.

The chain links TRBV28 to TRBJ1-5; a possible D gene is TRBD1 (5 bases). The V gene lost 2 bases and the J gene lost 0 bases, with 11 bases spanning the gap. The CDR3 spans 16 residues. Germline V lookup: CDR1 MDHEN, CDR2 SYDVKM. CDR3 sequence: CASSLEGLFSNQPQHF. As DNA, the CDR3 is TGTGCCAGCAGTTTAGAGGGACTCTTTAGCAATCAGCCCCAGCATTTT. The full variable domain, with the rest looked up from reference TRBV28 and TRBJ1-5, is DVKVTQSSRYLVKRTGEKVFLECVQDMDHENMFWYRQDPGLGLRLIYFSYDVKMKEKGDIPEGYSVSREKKERFSLILESASTNQTSMYLCASSLEGLFSNQPQHFGDGTRLSIL.

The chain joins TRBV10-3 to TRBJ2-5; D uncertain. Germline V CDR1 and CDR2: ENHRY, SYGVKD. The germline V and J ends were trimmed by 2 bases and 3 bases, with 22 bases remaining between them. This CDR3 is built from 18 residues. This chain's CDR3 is CAISESRISASREETQYF. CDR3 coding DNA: TGTGCCATCAGTGAGAGTAGGATCAGCGCAAGTAGAGAAGAGACCCAGTACTTC.

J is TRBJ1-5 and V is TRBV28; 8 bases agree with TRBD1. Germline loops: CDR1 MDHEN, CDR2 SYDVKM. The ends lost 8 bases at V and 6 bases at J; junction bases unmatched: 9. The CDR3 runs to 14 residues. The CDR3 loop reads CASGGTGDIQPQHF. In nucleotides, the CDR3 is TGTGCCAGCGGCGGGACAGGTGATATTCAGCCCCAGCATTTT. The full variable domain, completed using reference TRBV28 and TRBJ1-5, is DVKVTQSSRYLVKRTGEKVFLECVQDMDHENMFWYRQDPGLGLRLIYFSYDVKMKEKGDIPEGYSVSREKKERFSLILESASTNQTSMYLCASGGTGDIQPQHFGDGTRLSIL.

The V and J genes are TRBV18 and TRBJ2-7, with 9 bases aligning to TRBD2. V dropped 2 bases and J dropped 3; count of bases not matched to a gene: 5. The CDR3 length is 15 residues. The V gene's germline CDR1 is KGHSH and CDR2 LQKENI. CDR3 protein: CASSPLPSGNYEQYF. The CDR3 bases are TGTGCCAGCTCACCATTACCTAGCGGGAACTACGAGCAGTACTTC.

DNA of the CDR3: TGTGCCAGCAACCCTAGCGGGAGGGCCCGGGAGACCCAGTACTTC. The encoded protein is CASNPSGRARETQYF. J is TRBJ2-5 and V is TRBV6-5; 12 bases agree with TRBD2. The J segment lost 5 bases and the V segment lost 7 bases, leaving 8 bases of the junction unmatched. CDR1 MNHEY and CDR2 SVGAGI come from the germline V gene. CDR3 length: 15 residues.

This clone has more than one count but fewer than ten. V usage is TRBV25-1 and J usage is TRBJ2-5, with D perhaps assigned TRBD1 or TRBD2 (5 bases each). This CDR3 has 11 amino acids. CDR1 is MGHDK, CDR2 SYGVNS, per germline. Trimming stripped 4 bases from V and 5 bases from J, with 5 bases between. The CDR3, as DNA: TGTGCCAGCAGTGGGGGGGAGACCCAGTACTTC. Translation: CASSGGETQYF.

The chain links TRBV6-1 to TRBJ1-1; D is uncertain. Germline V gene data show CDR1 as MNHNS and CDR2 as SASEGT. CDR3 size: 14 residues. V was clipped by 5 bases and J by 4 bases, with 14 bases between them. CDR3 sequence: CASSSVRGGTEAFF. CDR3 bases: TGTGCCAGCAGTTCTGTGCGGGGAGGCACTGAAGCTTTCTTT.

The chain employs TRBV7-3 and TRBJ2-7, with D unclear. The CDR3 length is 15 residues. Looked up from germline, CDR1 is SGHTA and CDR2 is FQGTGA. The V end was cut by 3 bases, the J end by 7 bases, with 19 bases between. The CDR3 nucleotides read TGTGCCAGCAGCTTTGGCAGAACCCCTAGAGAAGAGCAGTACTTC. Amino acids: CASSFGRTPREEQYF.

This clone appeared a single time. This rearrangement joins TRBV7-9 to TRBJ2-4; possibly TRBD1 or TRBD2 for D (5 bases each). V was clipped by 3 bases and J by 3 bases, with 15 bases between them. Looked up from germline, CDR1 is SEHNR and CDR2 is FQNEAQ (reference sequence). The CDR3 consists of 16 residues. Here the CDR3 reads CASSLGEPRDKNIQYF. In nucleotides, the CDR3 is TGTGCCAGCAGCTTGGGGGAGCCCCGGGACAAAAACATTCAGTACTTC. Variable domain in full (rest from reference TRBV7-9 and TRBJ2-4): DTGVSQNPRHKITKRGQNVTFRCDPISEHNRLYWYRQTLGQGPEFLTYFQNEAQLEKSRLLSDRFSAERPKGSFSTLEIQRTEQGDSAMYLCASSLGEPRDKNIQYFGAGTRLSVL.

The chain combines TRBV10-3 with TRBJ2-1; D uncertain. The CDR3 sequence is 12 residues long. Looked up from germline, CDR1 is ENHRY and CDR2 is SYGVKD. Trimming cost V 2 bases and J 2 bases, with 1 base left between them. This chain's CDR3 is CAISEAYNEQFF. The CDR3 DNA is TGTGCCATCAGTGAGGCCTACAATGAGCAGTTCTTC.

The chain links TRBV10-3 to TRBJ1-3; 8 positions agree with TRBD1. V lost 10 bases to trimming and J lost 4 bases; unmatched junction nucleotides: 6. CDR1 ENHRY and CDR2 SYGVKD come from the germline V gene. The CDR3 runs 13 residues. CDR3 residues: CATTGGWGNTIYF. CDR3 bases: TGTGCCACCACAGGGGGATGGGGAAACACCATATATTTT.

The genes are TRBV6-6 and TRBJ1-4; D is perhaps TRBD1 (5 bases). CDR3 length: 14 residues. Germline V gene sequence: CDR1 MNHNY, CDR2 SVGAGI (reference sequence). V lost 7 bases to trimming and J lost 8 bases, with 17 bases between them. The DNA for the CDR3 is TGTGCCAGCAAGGCGGGGGGGAGCGGAGAAAAACTGTTTTTT. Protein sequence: CASKAGGSGEKLFF.

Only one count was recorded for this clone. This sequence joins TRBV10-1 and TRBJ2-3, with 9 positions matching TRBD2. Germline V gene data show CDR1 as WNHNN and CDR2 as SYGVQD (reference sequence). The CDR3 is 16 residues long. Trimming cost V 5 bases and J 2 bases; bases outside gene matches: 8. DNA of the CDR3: TGCGCCAGCAGTTCAAGACTAGCGGACACCACAGATACGCAGTATTTT. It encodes CASSSRLADTTDTQYF.